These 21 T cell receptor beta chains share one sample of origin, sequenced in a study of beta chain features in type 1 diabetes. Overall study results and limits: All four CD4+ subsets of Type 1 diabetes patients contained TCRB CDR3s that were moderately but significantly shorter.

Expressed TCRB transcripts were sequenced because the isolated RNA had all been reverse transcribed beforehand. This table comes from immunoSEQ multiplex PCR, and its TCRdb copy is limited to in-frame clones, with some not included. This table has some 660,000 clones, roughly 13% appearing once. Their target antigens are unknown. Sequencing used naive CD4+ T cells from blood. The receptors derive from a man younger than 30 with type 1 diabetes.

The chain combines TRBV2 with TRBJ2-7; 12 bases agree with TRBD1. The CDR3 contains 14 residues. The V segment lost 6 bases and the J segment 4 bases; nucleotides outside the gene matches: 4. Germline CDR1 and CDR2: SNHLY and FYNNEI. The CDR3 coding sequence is TGTGCCAGCAGAGGGGACAGGGGGCAATACGAGCAGTACTTC. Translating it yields CASRGDRGQYEQYF.

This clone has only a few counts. The CDR3 sequence: CASSQETSRWETQYF. CDR3 nucleotides: TGCGCCAGCAGCCAAGAAACTAGCAGATGGGAGACCCAGTACTTC. The chain has TRBV4-1 and TRBJ2-5, with a tentative D call TRBD2 (6 bases). The V gene's germline CDR1 is MGHRA and CDR2 YSYEKL. V lost 0 bases to trimming and J lost 5 bases, with 13 bases between them. CDR3 length equals 15 residues.

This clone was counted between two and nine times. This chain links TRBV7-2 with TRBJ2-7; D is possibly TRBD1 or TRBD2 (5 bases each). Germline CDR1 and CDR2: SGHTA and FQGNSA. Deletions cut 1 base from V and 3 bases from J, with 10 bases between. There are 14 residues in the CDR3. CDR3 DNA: TGTGCCAGCAGCTTAGGGGACGGAAACTACGAGCAGTACTTC. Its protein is CASSLGDGNYEQYF.

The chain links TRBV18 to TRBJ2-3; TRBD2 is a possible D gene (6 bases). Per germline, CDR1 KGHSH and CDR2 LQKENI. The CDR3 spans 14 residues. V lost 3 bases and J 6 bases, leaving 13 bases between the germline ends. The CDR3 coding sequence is TGTGCCAGCTCACCTGGTGCCGGAGGGGATACGCAGTATTTT. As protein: CASSPGAGGDTQYF. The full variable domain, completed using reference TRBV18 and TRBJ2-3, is NAGVMQNPRHLVRRRGQEARLRCSPMKGHSHVYWYRQLPEEGLKFMVYLQKENIIDESGMPKERFSAEFPKEGPSILRIQQVVRGDSAAYFCASSPGAGGDTQYFGPGTRLTVL.

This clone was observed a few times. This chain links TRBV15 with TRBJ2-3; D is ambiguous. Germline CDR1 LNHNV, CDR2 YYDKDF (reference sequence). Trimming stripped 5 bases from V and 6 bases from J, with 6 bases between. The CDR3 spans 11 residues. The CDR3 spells CATSLTDTQYF. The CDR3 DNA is TGTGCCACCAGCCTAACGGATACGCAGTATTTT.

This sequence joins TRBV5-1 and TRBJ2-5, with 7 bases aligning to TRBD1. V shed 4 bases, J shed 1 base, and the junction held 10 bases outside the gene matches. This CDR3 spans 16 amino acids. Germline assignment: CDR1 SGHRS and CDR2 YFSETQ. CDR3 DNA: TGCGCCAGCAGCGACCCTAGTGAGGGGGCCCAAGAGACCCAGTACTTC. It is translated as CASSDPSEGAQETQYF. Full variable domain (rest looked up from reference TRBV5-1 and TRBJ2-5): KAGVTQTPRYLIKTRGQQVTLSCSPISGHRSVSWYQQTPGQGLQFLFEYFSETQRNKGNFPGRFSGRQFSNSRSEMNVSTLELGDSALYLCASSDPSEGAQETQYFGPGTRLLVL.

In nucleotides, the CDR3 is TGTGCCTGGAGTGCCTACCCCCAGGTCCGGGGGACCCTCCACTTT. Amino acids: CAWSAYPQVRGTLHF. This rearrangement joins TRBV30 to TRBJ1-6; tentative D call: TRBD1 (5 bases). Germline values: CDR1 GTSNPN, CDR2 SVGIG (reference sequence). There are 15 residues in the CDR3. The V end lost 1 base, the J end lost 14 bases, and 21 bases lay between the germline ends.

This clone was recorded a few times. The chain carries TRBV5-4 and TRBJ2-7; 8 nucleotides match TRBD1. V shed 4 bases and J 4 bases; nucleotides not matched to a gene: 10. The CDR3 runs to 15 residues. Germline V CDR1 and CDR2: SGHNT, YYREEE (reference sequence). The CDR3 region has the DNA TGTGCCAGCAGCCCAGATCCAGGGGGCGGATACGAGCAGTACTTC. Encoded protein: CASSPDPGGGYEQYF.

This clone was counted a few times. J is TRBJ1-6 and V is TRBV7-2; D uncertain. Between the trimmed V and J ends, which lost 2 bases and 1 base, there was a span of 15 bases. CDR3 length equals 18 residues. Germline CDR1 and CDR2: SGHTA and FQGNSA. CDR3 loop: CASSLKIRGSSYNSPLHF. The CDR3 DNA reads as TGTGCCAGCAGCTTAAAGATCCGAGGGAGTTCCTATAATTCACCCCTCCACTTT.

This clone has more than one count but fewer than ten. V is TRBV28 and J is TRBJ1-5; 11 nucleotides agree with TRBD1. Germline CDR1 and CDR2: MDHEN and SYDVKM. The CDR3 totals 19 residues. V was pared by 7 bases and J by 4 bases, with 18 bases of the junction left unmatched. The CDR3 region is CASKMPGQGDLWFNQPQHF. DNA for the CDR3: TGTGCCAGCAAAATGCCGGGACAGGGGGATCTATGGTTTAATCAGCCCCAGCATTTT.

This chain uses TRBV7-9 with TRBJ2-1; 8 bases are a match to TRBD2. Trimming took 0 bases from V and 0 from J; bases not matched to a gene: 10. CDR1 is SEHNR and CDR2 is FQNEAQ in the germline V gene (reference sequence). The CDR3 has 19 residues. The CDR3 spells CASSLARSGGFVSYNEQFF. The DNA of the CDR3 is TGTGCCAGCAGCTTAGCGAGGAGCGGGGGTTTCGTCTCCTACAATGAGCAGTTCTTC.

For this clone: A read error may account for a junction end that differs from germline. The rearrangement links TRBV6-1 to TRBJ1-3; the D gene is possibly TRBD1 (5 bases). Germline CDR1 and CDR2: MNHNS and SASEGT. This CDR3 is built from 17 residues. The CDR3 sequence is CAISDLDRVHSGNTIYF. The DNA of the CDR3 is TGTGCCATCAGTGATCTAGACAGAGTACACTCTGGAAACACCATATATTTT.

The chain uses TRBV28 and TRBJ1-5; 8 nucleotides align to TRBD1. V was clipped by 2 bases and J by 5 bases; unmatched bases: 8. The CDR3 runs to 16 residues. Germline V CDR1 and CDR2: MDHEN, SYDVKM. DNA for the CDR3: TGTGCCAGCAGTTTACCCAGGGGGCGATTTGATCAGCCCCAGCATTTT. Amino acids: CASSLPRGRFDQPQHF. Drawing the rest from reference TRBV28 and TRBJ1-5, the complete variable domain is DVKVTQSSRYLVKRTGEKVFLECVQDMDHENMFWYRQDPGLGLRLIYFSYDVKMKEKGDIPEGYSVSREKKERFSLILESASTNQTSMYLCASSLPRGRFDQPQHFGDGTRLSIL.

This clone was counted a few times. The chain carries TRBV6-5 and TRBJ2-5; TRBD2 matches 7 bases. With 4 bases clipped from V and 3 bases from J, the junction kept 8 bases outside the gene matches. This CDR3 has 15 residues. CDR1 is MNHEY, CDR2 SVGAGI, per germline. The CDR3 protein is CASSSGGAGEETQYF. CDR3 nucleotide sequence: TGTGCCAGCAGTTCGGGCGGCGCGGGAGAAGAGACCCAGTACTTC.

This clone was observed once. As DNA, the CDR3 is TGCGCCAGCAGCTTGGAGGCAGGACTATCCACAGATACGCAGTATTTT. Its protein is CASSLEAGLSTDTQYF. The gene calls are TRBV5-1 and TRBJ2-3; maybe TRBD2 (6 bases). Germline CDR1 reads SGHRS; CDR2 reads YFSETQ. The CDR3 covers 16 residues. The V and J ends lost 0 bases and 2 bases respectively, with 13 bases between them.

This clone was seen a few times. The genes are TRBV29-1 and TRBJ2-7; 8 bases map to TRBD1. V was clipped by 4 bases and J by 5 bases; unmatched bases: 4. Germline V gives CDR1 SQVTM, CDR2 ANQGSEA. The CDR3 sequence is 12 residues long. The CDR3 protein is CSVGQGAHEQYF. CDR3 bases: TGCAGCGTTGGGCAGGGGGCTCACGAGCAGTACTTC.

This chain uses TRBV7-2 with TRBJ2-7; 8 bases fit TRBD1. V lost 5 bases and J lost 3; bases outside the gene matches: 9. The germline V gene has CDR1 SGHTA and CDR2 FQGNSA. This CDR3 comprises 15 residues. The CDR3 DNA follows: TGTGCCAGCAGCCCCGGCACAGGGGGATTCTACGAGCAGTACTTC. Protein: CASSPGTGGFYEQYF.

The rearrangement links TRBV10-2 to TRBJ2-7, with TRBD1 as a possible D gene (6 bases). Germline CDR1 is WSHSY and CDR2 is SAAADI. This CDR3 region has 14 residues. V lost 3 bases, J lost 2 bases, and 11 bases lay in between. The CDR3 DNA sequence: TGCGCCAGCAGTGATGTCTGGGACACCTACGAGCAGTACTTC. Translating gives CASSDVWDTYEQYF.

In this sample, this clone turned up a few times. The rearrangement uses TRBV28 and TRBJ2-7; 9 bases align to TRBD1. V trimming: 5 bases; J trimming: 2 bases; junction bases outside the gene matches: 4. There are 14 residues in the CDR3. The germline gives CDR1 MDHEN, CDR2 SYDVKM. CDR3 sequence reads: CASSIGTGPYEQYF. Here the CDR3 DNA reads TGTGCCAGCAGTATCGGGACAGGGCCCTACGAGCAGTACTTC.

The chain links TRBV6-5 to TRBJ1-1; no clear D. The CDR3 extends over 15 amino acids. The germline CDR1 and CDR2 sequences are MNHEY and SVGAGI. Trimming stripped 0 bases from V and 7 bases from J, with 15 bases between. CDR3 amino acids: CASSYSIRESREAFF. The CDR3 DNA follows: TGTGCCAGCAGTTACTCTATTAGGGAGAGCCGTGAAGCTTTCTTT.

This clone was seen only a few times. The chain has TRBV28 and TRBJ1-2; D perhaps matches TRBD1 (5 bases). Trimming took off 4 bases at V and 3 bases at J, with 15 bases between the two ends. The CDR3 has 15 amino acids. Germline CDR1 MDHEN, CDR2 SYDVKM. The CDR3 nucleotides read TGTGCCAGCAGTTATCAGCGGGCAGGGCACTATGGCTACACCTTC. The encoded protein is CASSYQRAGHYGYTF.